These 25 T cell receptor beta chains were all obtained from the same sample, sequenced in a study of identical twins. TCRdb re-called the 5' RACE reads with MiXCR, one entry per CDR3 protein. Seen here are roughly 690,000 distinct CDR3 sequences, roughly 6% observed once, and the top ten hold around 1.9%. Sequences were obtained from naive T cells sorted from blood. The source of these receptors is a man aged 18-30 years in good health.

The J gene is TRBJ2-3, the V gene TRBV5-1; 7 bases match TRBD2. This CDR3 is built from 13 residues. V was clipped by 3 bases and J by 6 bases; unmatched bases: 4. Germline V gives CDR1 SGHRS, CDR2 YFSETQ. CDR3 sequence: CASSWTRADTQYF. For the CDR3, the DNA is TGCGCCAGCAGCTGGACTAGGGCGGATACGCAGTATTTT.

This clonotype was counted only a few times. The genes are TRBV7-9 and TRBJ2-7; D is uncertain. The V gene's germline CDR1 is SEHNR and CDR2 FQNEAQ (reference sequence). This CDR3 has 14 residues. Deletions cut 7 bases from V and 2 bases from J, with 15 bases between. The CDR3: CASTLDGIPYEQYV. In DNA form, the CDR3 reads TGTGCCAGCACCCTCGACGGTATTCCCTACGAGCAGTACGTC.

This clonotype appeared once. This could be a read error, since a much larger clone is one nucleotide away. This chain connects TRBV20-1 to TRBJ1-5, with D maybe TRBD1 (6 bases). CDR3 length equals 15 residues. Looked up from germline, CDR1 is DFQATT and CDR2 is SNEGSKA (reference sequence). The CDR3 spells CGARSGGGRNQPQHF. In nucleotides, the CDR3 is TGCGGTGCTAGATCCGGGGGGGGCAGGAATCAGCCCCAGCATTTT.

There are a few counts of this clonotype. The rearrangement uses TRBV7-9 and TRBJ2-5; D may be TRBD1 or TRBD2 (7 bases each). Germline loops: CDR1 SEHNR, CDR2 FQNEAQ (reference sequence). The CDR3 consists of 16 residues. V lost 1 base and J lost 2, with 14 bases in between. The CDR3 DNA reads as TGTGCCAGCAGCTTAGGCCCAGGGGGGGATCAAGAGACCCAGTACTTC. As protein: CASSLGPGGDQETQYF.

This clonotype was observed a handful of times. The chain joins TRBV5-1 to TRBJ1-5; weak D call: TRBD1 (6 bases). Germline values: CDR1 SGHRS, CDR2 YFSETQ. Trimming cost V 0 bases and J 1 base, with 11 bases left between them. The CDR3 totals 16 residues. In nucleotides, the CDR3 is TGCGCCAGCAGCTTGGCCCCGCAGGGGAGCAATCAGCCCCAGCATTTT. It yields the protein CASSLAPQGSNQPQHF.

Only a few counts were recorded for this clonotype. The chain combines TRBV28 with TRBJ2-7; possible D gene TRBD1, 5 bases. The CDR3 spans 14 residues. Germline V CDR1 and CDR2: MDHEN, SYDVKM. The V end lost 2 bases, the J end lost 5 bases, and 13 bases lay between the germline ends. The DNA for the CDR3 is TGTGCCAGCAGTTTAAGTCTCATGGGGCACGAGCAGTACTTC. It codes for CASSLSLMGHEQYF.

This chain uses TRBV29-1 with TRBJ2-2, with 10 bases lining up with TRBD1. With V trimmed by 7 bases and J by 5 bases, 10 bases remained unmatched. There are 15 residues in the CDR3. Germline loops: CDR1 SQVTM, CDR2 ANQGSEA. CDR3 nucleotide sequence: TGCAGCGGGGCCGGGACAGGGGACCTTACCGGGGAGCTGTTTTTT. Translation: CSGAGTGDLTGELFF.

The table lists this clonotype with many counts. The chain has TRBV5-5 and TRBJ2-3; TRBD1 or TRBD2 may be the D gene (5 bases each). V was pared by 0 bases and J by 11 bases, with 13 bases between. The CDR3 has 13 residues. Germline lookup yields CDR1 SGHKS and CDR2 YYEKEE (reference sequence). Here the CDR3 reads CASSLGDGPMQYF. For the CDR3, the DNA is TGTGCCAGCAGCTTGGGGGACGGTCCAATGCAGTATTTT.

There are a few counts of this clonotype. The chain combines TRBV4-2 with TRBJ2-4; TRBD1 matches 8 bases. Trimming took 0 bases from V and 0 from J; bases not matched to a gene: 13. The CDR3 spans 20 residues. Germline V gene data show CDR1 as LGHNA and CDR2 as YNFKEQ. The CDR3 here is CASSQDSRFTGGLAKNIQYF. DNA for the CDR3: TGTGCCAGCAGCCAAGATAGTAGGTTTACAGGGGGTTTAGCCAAAAACATTCAGTACTTC.

The CDR3 is CASSLRGVWLEEYNEQFF. The CDR3 nucleotides read TGTGCCAGCAGTTTAAGGGGCGTATGGCTGGAAGAATACAATGAGCAGTTCTTC. The rearrangement uses TRBV12-3 or TRBV12-4 and TRBJ2-1; TRBD1 is a possible D gene (5 bases). The CDR3 is 18 residues long. V was clipped by 2 bases and J by 4 bases, with 21 bases between them.

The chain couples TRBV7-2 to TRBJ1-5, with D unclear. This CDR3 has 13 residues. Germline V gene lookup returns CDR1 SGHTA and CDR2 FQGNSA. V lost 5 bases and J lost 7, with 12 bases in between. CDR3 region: CASSPRAGQPQHF. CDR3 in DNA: TGTGCCAGCAGCCCCAGAGCCGGACAGCCCCAGCATTTT.

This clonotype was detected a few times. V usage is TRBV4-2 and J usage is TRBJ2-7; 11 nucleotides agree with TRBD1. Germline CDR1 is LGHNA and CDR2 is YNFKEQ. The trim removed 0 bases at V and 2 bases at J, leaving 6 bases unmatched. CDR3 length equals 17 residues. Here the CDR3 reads CASSQEPPGQGAYEQYF. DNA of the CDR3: TGTGCCAGCAGCCAAGAGCCCCCGGGACAGGGGGCCTACGAGCAGTACTTC.

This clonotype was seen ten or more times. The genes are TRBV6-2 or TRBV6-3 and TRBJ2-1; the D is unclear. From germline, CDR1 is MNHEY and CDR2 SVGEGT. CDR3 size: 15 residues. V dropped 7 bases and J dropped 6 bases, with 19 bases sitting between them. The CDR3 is CASMPEKLMGNEQFF. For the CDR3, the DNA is TGTGCCAGCATGCCCGAGAAATTAATGGGCAATGAGCAGTTCTTC.

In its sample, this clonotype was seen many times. The CDR3 region has the DNA TGTGCCAGCAGCCCTGGCTCGGGAGGGAACACTGAAGCTTTCTTT. Protein product: CASSPGSGGNTEAFF. This chain connects TRBV4-2 to TRBJ1-1; D is unresolved. This CDR3 contains 15 residues. V lost 4 bases and J lost 1, with 13 bases in between. Germline V gene sequence: CDR1 LGHNA, CDR2 YNFKEQ.

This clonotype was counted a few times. The CDR3 is CASSFSVTSETQYF. Here the CDR3 DNA reads TGTGCCAGCAGCTTCAGTGTCACTTCGGAGACCCAGTACTTC. J is TRBJ2-5 and V is TRBV5-4; D call uncertain. The V gene lost 2 bases and the J gene lost 5 bases, with 13 bases spanning the gap. The CDR3 covers 14 residues. Germline values: CDR1 SGHNT, CDR2 YYREEE (reference sequence). Variable domain in full (rest from reference TRBV5-4 and TRBJ2-5): ETGVTQSPTHLIKTRGQQVTLRCSSQSGHNTVSWYQQALGQGPQFIFQYYREEENGRGNFPPRFSGLQFPNYSSELNVNALELDDSALYLCASSFSVTSETQYFGPGTRLLVL.

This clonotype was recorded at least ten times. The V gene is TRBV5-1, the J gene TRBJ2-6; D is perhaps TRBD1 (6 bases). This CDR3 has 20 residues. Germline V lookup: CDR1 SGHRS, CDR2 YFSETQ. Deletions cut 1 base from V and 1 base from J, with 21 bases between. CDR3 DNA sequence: TGCGCCAGCAGCTTGAGTTTTGGACAGCCTGGAGGATCTGGGGCCAACGTCCTGACTTTC. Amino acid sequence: CASSLSFGQPGGSGANVLTF. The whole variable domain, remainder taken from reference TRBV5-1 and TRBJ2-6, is KAGVTQTPRYLIKTRGQQVTLSCSPISGHRSVSWYQQTPGQGLQFLFEYFSETQRNKGNFPGRFSGRQFSNSRSEMNVSTLELGDSALYLCASSLSFGQPGGSGANVLTFGAGSRLTVL.

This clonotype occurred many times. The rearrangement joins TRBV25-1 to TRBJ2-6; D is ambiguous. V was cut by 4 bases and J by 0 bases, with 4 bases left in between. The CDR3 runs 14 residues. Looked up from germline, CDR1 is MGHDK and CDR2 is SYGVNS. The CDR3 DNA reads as TGTGCCAGCAGTGCGCACTCTGGGGCCAACGTCCTGACTTTC. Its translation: CASSAHSGANVLTF.

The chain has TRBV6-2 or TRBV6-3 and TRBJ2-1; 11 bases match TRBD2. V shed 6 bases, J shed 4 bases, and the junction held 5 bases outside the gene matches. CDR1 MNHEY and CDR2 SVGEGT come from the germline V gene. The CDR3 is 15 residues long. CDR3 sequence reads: CASRLLAGGYNEQFF. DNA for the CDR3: TGTGCCAGCAGACTCCTAGCGGGAGGTTACAATGAGCAGTTCTTC.

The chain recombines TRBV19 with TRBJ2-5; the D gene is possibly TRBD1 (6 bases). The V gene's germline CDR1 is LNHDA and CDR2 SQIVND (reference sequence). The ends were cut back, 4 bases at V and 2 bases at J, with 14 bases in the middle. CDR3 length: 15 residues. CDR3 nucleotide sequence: TGTGCCAGTAGTAACGGACAGAGGCGGCAAGAGACCCAGTACTTC. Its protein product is CASSNGQRRQETQYF.

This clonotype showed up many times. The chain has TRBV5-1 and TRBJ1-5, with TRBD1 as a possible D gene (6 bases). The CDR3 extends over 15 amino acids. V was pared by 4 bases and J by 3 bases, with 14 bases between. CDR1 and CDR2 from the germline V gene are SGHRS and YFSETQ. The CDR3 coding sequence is TGCGCCAGCAGCCTGGACGACAGGAACAATCAGCCCCAGCATTTT. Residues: CASSLDDRNNQPQHF.

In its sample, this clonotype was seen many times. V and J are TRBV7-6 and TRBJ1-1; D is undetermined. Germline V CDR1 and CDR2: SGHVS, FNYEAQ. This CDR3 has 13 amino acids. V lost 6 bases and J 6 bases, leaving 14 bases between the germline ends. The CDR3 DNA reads TGTGCCAGCAGGGAAGGGTGGACGGCTGAAGCTTTCTTT. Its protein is CASREGWTAEAFF.

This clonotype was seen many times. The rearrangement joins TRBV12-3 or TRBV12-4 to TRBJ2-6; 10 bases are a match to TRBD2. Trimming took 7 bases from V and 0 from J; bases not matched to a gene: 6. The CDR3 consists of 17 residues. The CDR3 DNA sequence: TGTGCCAGCAACCGGGGACTAGCGCGCTCTGGGGCCAACGTCCTGACTTTC. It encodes CASNRGLARSGANVLTF.

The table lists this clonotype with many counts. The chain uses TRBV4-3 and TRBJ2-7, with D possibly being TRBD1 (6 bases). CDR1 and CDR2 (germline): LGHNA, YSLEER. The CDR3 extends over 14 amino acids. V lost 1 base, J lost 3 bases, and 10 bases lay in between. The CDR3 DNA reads TGCGCCAGCAGCCAAGTTGTGACAGGCTACGAGCAGTACTTC. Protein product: CASSQVVTGYEQYF.

In DNA form, the CDR3 reads TGCAGTGCTAGTACGTTTAGCCCGGGAGCTCACGAGCAGTACTTC. Amino acids: CSASTFSPGAHEQYF. The V call is TRBV20-1, the J call TRBJ2-7, with a possible D match to TRBD2 (6 bases). Germline loops: CDR1 DFQATT, CDR2 SNEGSKA (reference sequence). V was pared by 3 bases and J by 5 bases, with 20 bases between. The CDR3 runs to 15 residues.

DNA for the CDR3: TGTGCCAGTCGACACCTCTCCTACAATGAGCAGTTCTTC. Its protein product is CASRHLSYNEQFF. The gene calls are TRBV19 and TRBJ2-1; D remains unclear. V was trimmed by 8 bases and J by 0 bases, leaving 8 bases between them. CDR1 is LNHDA and CDR2 is SQIVND in the germline V gene (reference sequence). CDR3 size: 13 residues.